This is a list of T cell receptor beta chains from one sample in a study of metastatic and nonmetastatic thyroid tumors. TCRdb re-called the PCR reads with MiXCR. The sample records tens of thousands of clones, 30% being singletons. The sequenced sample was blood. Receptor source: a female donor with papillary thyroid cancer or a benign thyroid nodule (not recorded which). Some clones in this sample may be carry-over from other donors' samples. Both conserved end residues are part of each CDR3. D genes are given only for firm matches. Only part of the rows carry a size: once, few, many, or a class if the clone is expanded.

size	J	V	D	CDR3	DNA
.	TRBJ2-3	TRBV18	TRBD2	CASSPRAGPEDTQYF	TGTGCCAGCTCACCACGAGCGGGGCCGGAAGATACGCAGTATTTT
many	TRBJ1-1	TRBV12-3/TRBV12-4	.	CASIGLGNTEAFF	TGTGCCAGCATTGGACTAGGTAACACTGAAGCTTTCTTT
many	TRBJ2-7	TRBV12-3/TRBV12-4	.	CASSFGDHSYEQYF	TGTGCCAGCAGTTTTGGTGACCACTCCTACGAGCAGTACTTC
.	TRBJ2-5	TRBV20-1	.	CSNDGTSRQTQYF	TGCAGTAATGACGGGACCTCGAGACAGACCCAGTACTTC
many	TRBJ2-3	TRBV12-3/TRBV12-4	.	CASSPHYTTDTQYF	TGTGCCAGCAGTCCTCATTATACCACGGACACGCAGTATTTT
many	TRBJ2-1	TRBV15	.	CATSRAGRNEQFF	TGTGCCACCAGCAGGGCAGGGCGAAATGAGCAGTTCTTC
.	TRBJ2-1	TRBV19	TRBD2	CASSSGTSVYKAQFF	TGTGCCAGTAGTTCCGGGACTAGCGTGTACAAAGCGCAGTTCTTC
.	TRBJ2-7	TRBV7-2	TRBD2	CATALGTSAEQYF	TGTGCAACCGCTTTAGGGACTAGTGCCGAGCAGTACTTC
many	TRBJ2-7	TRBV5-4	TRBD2	CASSLASTSGSYEQYF	TGTGCCAGCAGCTTGGCCTCGACTAGCGGGAGTTACGAGCAGTACTTC
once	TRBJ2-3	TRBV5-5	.	CASSLLLALTDTQYF	TGTGCCAGCAGCTTGCTCCTAGCCCTCACAGATACGCAGTATTTT
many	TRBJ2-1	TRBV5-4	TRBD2	CASSLDVGLAGYNEQFF	TGTGCCAGCAGCTTGGATGTTGGACTAGCGGGCTACAATGAGCAGTTCTTC
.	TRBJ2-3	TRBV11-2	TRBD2	CASSLYQLAASTDTQYF	TGTGCCAGCAGCTTATACCAACTAGCGGCTAGCACAGATACGCAGTATTTT
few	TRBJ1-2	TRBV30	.	CAWNTRAQGGYTF	TGTGCCTGGAACACCCGGGCCCAAGGAGGCTACACCTTC
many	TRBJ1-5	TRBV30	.	CAWIEPGGGGNQPQHF	TGTGCCTGGATTGAGCCCGGTGGAGGGGGCAATCAGCCCCAGCATTTT
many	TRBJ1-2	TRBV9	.	CASSVDPNYGYTF	TGTGCCAGCAGCGTAGACCCCAACTATGGCTACACCTTC
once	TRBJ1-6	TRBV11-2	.	CASSLEWRYASPLHF	TGTGCCAGCAGCTTAGAGTGGAGGTACGCGTCACCCCTCCACTTT
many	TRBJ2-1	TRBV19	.	CATLLGAGEQFF	TGTGCCACCCTGTTGGGAGCGGGTGAGCAGTTCTTC
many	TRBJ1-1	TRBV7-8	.	CASSLKSGLSEAFF	TGTGCCAGCAGCCTTAAGTCAGGGCTCTCTGAAGCTTTCTTT
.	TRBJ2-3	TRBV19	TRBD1	CASSIGTGADTQYF	TGTGCCAGTAGTATTGGGACAGGGGCAGATACGCAGTATTTT
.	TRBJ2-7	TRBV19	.	CASSIGPQTYEQYF	TGTGCCAGTAGTATAGGACCGCAGACCTACGAGCAGTACTTC
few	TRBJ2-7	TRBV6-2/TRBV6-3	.	CASSPTGSSYEQYF	TGTGCCAGCAGTCCGACCGGGTCCTCCTACGAGCAGTACTTC
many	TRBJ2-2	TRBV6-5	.	CASSYWQTNTGELFF	TGTGCCAGCAGTTACTGGCAGACGAACACCGGGGAGCTGTTTTTT
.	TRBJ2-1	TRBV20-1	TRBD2	CSATSGGWNEQFF	TGCAGTGCTACTAGCGGGGGTTGGAATGAGCAGTTCTTC
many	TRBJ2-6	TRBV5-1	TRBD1	CASMGTGRLSGANVLTF	TGCGCCAGCATGGGGACAGGGCGCCTCTCTGGGGCCAACGTCCTGACTTTC
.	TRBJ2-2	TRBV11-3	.	CASSNRDGELFF	TGTGCCAGCAGCAACAGGGACGGGGAGCTGTTTTTT
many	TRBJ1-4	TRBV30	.	CAWRGGGGEKLFF	TGTGCCTGGAGGGGGGGCGGTGGTGAAAAACTGTTTTTT
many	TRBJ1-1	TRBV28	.	CASSLPDRNTEAFF	TGTGCCAGCAGTCTCCCGGACAGGAACACTGAAGCTTTCTTT
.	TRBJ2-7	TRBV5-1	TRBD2	CASSSNGLAGGGEQYF	TGCGCCAGCAGCTCCAATGGACTAGCGGGAGGAGGCGAGCAGTACTTC
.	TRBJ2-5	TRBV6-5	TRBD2	CASSYTGGGFDQETQYF	TGTGCCAGCAGTTACACGGGGGGGGGGTTCGATCAGGAGACCCAGTACTTC
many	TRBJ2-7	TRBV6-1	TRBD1	CASSKPGQGDLYEQYF	TGTGCCAGCAGTAAACCGGGACAGGGGGACCTTTACGAGCAGTACTTC
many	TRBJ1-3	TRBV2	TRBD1	CARNTGDSGNTIYF	TGTGCCAGAAATACAGGGGACTCTGGAAACACCATATATTTT
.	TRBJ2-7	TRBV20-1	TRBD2	CSAKFGVGTRSYEQYF	TGCAGTGCTAAGTTCGGGGTCGGGACTAGATCCTACGAGCAGTACTTC
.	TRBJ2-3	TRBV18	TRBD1	CVSSPYYRGTDTQYF	TGTGTAAGCTCACCTTATTACAGGGGAACAGATACGCAGTATTTT
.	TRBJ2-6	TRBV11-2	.	CASSSTPSAANVLTF	TGTGCCAGCAGCTCTACACCGTCTGCGGCCAACGTCCTGACTTTC
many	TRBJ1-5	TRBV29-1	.	CSVEEESGPQHF	TGCAGCGTTGAGGAAGAATCAGGGCCCCAGCATTTT